This T cell receptor (beta chain) was obtained from a study of post-analysis software for immune sequencing data. Study-wide results and caveats: The five TRBV segments detected at higher frequency in patients than in controls included TRBV5-6, TRBV5-1 and TRBV20-1. Strong co-clustering by F measure was evident for samples that had been prepared in the same batch. Controls significantly exceeded multiple sclerosis patients in normalized Chao1 diversity.

With 1 base removed from V and 3 bases from J, the gap between germline ends came to 16 bases. This CDR3 is 16 amino acids long. CDR1 is SGHRS and CDR2 is YFSETQ in the germline V gene. Details on this clonotype: Its target is not known.

Prepared TCR beta cDNA libraries contained unique molecular identifiers. With roughly 0.95 to 11 million T cells as the source, a few hundred thousand cDNA molecules resulted. TCRdb re-analysed the PCR reads in MiXCR, keeping a single row per CDR3 protein. The sample yields around 400,000 distinct CDR3 sequences, approximately 37% seen once. Sequencing used blood. The origin of this receptor is a girl aged 2-10 years with multiple sclerosis. The chain carries TRBV5-1 and TRBJ2-5, with D unresolved. In DNA, the CDR3 is TGCGCCAGCAGCTTGTGGGTCACAGCGATTAAAGAGACCCAGTACTTC. Protein sequence: CASSLWVTAIKETQYF.